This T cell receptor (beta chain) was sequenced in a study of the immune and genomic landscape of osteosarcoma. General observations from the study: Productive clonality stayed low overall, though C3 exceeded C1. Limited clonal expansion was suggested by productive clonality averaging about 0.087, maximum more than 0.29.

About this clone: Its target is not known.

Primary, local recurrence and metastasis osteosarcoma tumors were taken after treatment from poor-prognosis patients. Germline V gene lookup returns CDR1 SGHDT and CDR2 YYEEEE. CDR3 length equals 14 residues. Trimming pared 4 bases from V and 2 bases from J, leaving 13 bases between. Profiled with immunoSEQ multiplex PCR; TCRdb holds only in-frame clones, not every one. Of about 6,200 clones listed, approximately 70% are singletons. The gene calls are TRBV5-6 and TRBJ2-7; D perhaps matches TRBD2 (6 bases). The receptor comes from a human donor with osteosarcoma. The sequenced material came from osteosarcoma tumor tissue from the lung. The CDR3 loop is CASSVGGMTYEQYF. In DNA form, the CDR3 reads TGTGCCAGCAGCGTTGGGGGGATGACCTACGAGCAGTACTTC.